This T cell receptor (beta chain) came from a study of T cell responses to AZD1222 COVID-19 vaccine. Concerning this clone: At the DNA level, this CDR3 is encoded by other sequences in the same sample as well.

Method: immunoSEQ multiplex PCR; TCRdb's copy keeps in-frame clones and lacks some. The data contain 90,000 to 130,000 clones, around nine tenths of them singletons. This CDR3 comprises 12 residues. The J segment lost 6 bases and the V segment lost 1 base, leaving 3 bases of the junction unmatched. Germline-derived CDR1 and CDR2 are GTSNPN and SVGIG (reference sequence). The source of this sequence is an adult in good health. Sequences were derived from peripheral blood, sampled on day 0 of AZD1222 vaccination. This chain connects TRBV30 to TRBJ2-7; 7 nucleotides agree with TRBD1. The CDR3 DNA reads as TGTGCCTGGAGTGGGACAGGTGGCGAGCAGTACTTC. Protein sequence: CAWSGTGGEQYF. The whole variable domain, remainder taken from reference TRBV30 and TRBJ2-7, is SQTIHQWPATLVQPVGSPLSLECTVEGTSNPNLYWYRQAAGRGLQLLFYSVGIGQISSEVPQNLSASRPQDRQFILSSKKLLLSDSGFYLCAWSGTGGEQYFGPGTRLTVT.